The next 24 T cell receptor beta chains were all read from a single sample in a study of shared clonotypes between healthy human individuals. Method: immunoSEQ multiplex PCR; TCRdb's copy keeps in-frame clones and lacks some. In the table there are more than 850,000 clones, about 80% of which are singletons. The specimen was memory CD4+ T cells from PBMCs. Indicated subset: CD45RA-negative fraction. The receptor set was obtained from a man aged 18 to 30 in good health. Some clones in this sample may be carry-over from other donors' samples.

This sequence joins TRBV9 and TRBJ2-3; D unresolved. Germline CDR1 and CDR2: SGDLS and YYNGEE. V was shortened by 0 bases and J by 6 bases, with 11 bases between the two germline ends. This CDR3 comprises 14 residues. Here the CDR3 reads CASSVEVQRDTQYF. In DNA form, the CDR3 reads TGTGCCAGCAGCGTAGAAGTTCAGAGGGATACGCAGTATTTT.

The V and J genes are TRBV11-2 and TRBJ2-1; TRBD2 matches at 11 bases. The CDR3 runs to 15 residues. Trimming removed 3 bases from V and 7 bases from J; junction bases left unmatched: 5. Germline values: CDR1 SGHAT, CDR2 FQNNGV. CDR3 amino acids: CASSFTSGSANEQFF. CDR3 bases: TGTGCCAGCAGCTTTACTAGCGGGAGTGCTAATGAGCAGTTCTTC.

The chain joins TRBV5-1 to TRBJ2-3, with 9 bases fitting TRBD1. The V segment lost 4 bases and the J segment 2 bases; nucleotides outside the gene matches: 8. CDR1 and CDR2 (germline): SGHRS, YFSETQ. The CDR3 is 16 amino acids. Written as DNA, the CDR3 is TGCGCCAGCAGCAGCTGGACAGGGGTTTTCACAGATACGCAGTATTTT. It encodes CASSSWTGVFTDTQYF.

V is TRBV30 and J is TRBJ1-5; D may be TRBD1 (6 bases). In germline, CDR1 is GTSNPN, CDR2 SVGIG (reference sequence). Trimming removed 6 bases at V and 0 bases at J, with 9 bases between. The CDR3 loop spans 13 amino acids. The CDR3 region is CACQGNSNQPQHF. The CDR3 nucleotides are TGTGCCTGCCAGGGGAATAGCAATCAGCCCCAGCATTTT. The full variable domain, completed using reference TRBV30 and TRBJ1-5, is SQTIHQWPATLVQPVGSPLSLECTVEGTSNPNLYWYRQAAGRGLQLLFYSVGIGQISSEVPQNLSASRPQDRQFILSSKKLLLSDSGFYLCACQGNSNQPQHFGDGTRLSIL.

For this clone: The sample holds other DNA sequences that translate to the same CDR3. The chain recombines TRBV5-1 with TRBJ1-1; D perhaps matches TRBD1 (6 bases). The V and J ends lost 3 bases and 1 base respectively, with 10 bases between them. The CDR3 spans 14 residues. The germline V gene has CDR1 SGHRS and CDR2 YFSETQ. The CDR3 here is CASSSTGANTEAFF. The CDR3 DNA reads as TGCGCCAGCAGCTCCACGGGGGCGAACACTGAAGCTTTCTTT.

CDR3 in amino acids: CASSDGLAGTYEQYF. In DNA form, the CDR3 reads TGTGCCAGCAGCGATGGACTAGCGGGAACCTACGAGCAGTACTTC. J is TRBJ2-7 and V is TRBV27, with 12 bases matching TRBD2. Germline values: CDR1 MNHEY, CDR2 SMNVEV (reference sequence). V trimming: 6 bases; J trimming: 2 bases; junction bases outside the gene matches: 5. CDR3 length: 15 amino acids.

The count of this clone is one. This chain connects TRBV7-3 to TRBJ2-7, with D perhaps matching TRBD1 (6 bases). The CDR3 is 15 residues long. Germline V gives CDR1 SGHTA, CDR2 FQGTGA. V lost 3 bases and J 6 bases, leaving 18 bases between the germline ends. CDR3 sequence reads: CASSLSPGVGFEQYF. Written as DNA, the CDR3 is TGTGCCAGCAGCTTGTCACCAGGGGTCGGTTTCGAGCAGTACTTC.

The chain has TRBV10-1 and TRBJ2-5; a weak D match, TRBD2 (6 bases). The closer fit of TRBJ2-7 to the DNA end suggests the J call may be wrong. CDR3 length: 13 residues. CDR1 is WNHNN and CDR2 is SYGVQD in the germline V gene (reference sequence). CDR3 nucleotides: TGCGCCAGCAGTGAAGGGCTAGCGTACGAGCAGTACTTC. Translated, it gives CASSEGLAYEQYF.

V gene TRBV28 combines with J gene TRBJ1-2; 7 nucleotides align to TRBD1. The CDR3 is 11 residues long. V lost 4 bases, J lost 10 bases, and 3 bases stayed unmatched. Germline values: CDR1 MDHEN, CDR2 SYDVKM. This chain's CDR3 is CASSSGQLYTF. CDR3 coding DNA: TGTGCCAGCAGTTCGGGACAGCTCTACACCTTC.

This clone was detected a few times. A much larger clone differs by one base, so this may be a read error. Within the sample, other DNA sequences also encode this same CDR3. V usage is TRBV11-3 and J usage is TRBJ2-3; D could derive from TRBD1 or TRBD2 (5 bases each). CDR1 is SGHNT, CDR2 YENEEA, per germline. V lost 1 base and J 3 bases, leaving 5 bases between the germline ends. This CDR3 comprises 13 residues. CDR3 amino acids: CASSLGGTDTQYF. CDR3 in DNA: TGTGCCAGCAGCTTAGGGGGGACAGATACGCAGTATTTT.

The chain combines TRBV6-1 with TRBJ2-1, with no clear D. The CDR3 totals 14 residues. Germline V gives CDR1 MNHNS, CDR2 SASEGT. Deletions cut 8 bases from V and 0 bases from J, with 11 bases between. CDR3 sequence: CASLKNRSYNEQFF. CDR3 in DNA: TGTGCCAGCCTTAAAAACCGCTCCTACAATGAGCAGTTCTTC.

This chain joins TRBV11-2 and TRBJ2-7; D is unclear. Germline CDR1 SGHAT, CDR2 FQNNGV. The V end lost 3 bases, the J end lost 6 bases, and 6 bases lay between the germline ends. The CDR3 is 11 residues long. Written as DNA, the CDR3 is TGTGCCAGCAGCTTGTATCCCGAGCAGTACTTC. Translating it yields CASSLYPEQYF.

The chain uses TRBV25-1 and TRBJ2-7, with 9 bases aligning to TRBD2. The V gene end was trimmed by 5 bases and the J gene end by 5 bases; junction bases not matched to a gene: 13. Looked up from germline, CDR1 is MGHDK and CDR2 is SYGVNS. The CDR3 consists of 16 residues. The CDR3 reads CASSPTRLAGANEQYF. DNA of the CDR3: TGTGCCAGCAGTCCTACCCGGTTAGCGGGAGCGAACGAGCAGTACTTC.

This clone has a single count. The chain combines TRBV27 with TRBJ1-2; unclear D gene. The CDR3 has 13 residues. Germline-derived CDR1 and CDR2 are MNHEY and SMNVEV (reference sequence). With 0 bases removed from V and 4 bases from J, the gap between germline ends came to 6 bases. The CDR3 sequence: CASSLSRGYGYTF. CDR3 coding DNA: TGTGCCAGCAGTTTATCGAGAGGCTATGGCTACACCTTC.

The chain has TRBV7-2 and TRBJ2-7; 8 bases fit TRBD1. The CDR3 is 15 amino acids. The V segment lost 4 bases and the J segment 3 bases; nucleotides outside the gene matches: 8. The germline V gene has CDR1 SGHTA and CDR2 FQGNSA. The CDR3 DNA is TGTGCCAGCAGCTACACACCGGGACAGGACTACGAGCAGTACTTC. Protein sequence: CASSYTPGQDYEQYF. The variable domain in full, with the rest retrieved from reference TRBV7-2 and TRBJ2-7, is GAGVSQSPSNKVTEKGKDVELRCDPISGHTALYWYRQSLGQGLEFLIYFQGNSAPDKSGLPSDRFSAERTGGSVSTLTIQRTQQEDSAVYLCASSYTPGQDYEQYFGPGTRLTVT.

The chain combines TRBV6-6 with TRBJ1-2; 11 bases align to TRBD1. Germline lookup yields CDR1 MNHNY and CDR2 SVGAGI (reference sequence). V gave up 6 bases and J gave up 7 bases; unmatched junction bases: 10. The CDR3 length is 15 residues. CDR3 nucleotide sequence: TGTGCCAGCAGCCCCGGAGGACAGGGGGCGCGTGGCTACACCTTC. This sequence encodes CASSPGGQGARGYTF.

This clone has only a few counts. The rearrangement joins TRBV10-3 to TRBJ1-2; D is possibly TRBD1 (6 bases). Trimming pared 6 bases from V and 6 bases from J, leaving 14 bases between. The CDR3 runs to 13 residues. Germline V lookup: CDR1 ENHRY, CDR2 SYGVKD. CDR3 protein: CAIRAGEWDGYTF. The CDR3 DNA reads as TGTGCCATCAGGGCAGGGGAGTGGGATGGCTACACCTTC.

The chain joins TRBV18 to TRBJ1-5; D is uncertain. Germline V gene lookup returns CDR1 KGHSH and CDR2 LQKENI. Trimming shortened V by 3 bases and J by 1 base, and 13 bases separated the two germline ends. This CDR3 has 16 residues. The CDR3 is CASSPYTGSSNQPQHF. The CDR3 coding sequence is TGTGCCAGCTCACCTTATACTGGGAGCAGCAATCAGCCCCAGCATTTT.

This rearrangement joins TRBV30 to TRBJ1-2; D perhaps matches TRBD1 (6 bases). From germline, CDR1 is GTSNPN and CDR2 SVGIG (reference sequence). V was shortened by 3 bases and J by 4 bases, with 12 bases between the two germline ends. This CDR3 region has 13 residues. The CDR3 region is CAWRIQGTYGYTF. CDR3 nucleotide sequence: TGTGCCTGGAGGATACAGGGAACCTATGGCTACACCTTC.

The rearrangement joins TRBV12-5 to TRBJ1-1; possibly TRBD1 for D (6 bases). Germline lookup yields CDR1 LGHNT and CDR2 FRNRAP. The CDR3 contains 17 residues. V lost 0 bases to trimming and J lost 4 bases, with 18 bases between them. DNA of the CDR3: TGTGCTAGTGGTTTGGTATATGGGGCTACAGGGCCCACTGAAGCTTTCTTT. Its protein is CASGLVYGATGPTEAFF.

The V gene is TRBV28, the J gene TRBJ1-1, with 9 bases identical to TRBD1. The CDR3 totals 15 residues. Germline loops: CDR1 MDHEN, CDR2 SYDVKM. J gave up 3 bases and V 2 bases, and 4 bases lay outside the gene matches. CDR3 sequence (DNA): TGTGCCAGCAGTTTAACAGGGGGCGTCTACACTGAAGCTTTCTTT. Translation gives CASSLTGGVYTEAFF.

The J gene is TRBJ2-3, the V gene TRBV10-3, with D uncertain. Trimming removed 8 bases from V and 0 bases from J, with 15 bases in between. The V gene's germline CDR1 is ENHRY and CDR2 SYGVKD. This CDR3 contains 15 residues. CDR3 sequence (DNA): TGTGCCATCGGAGATCTCGGCTTTAGCACAGATACGCAGTATTTT. Protein product: CAIGDLGFSTDTQYF.

The gene calls are TRBV18 and TRBJ2-5; unclear D gene. V was trimmed by 1 base and J by 4 bases, leaving 10 bases between them. The CDR3 is 14 amino acids. Germline lookup yields CDR1 KGHSH and CDR2 LQKENI. The CDR3 nucleotides are TGTGCCAGCTCACCACTCGACGCTGGAGAGACCCAGTACTTC. It is translated as CASSPLDAGETQYF. Looking up the rest from reference TRBV18 and TRBJ2-5 gives the full variable domain: NAGVMQNPRHLVRRRGQEARLRCSPMKGHSHVYWYRQLPEEGLKFMVYLQKENIIDESGMPKERFSAEFPKEGPSILRIQQVVRGDSAAYFCASSPLDAGETQYFGPGTRLLVL.

The chain links TRBV7-2 to TRBJ2-2; 9 bases map to TRBD1. V lost 5 bases and J lost 2; bases outside the gene matches: 9. The CDR3 has 17 amino acids. Germline-derived CDR1 and CDR2 are SGHTA and FQGNSA. The CDR3 is CASSHPEGQGNTGELFF. The CDR3 region has the DNA TGTGCCAGCAGCCACCCGGAGGGACAGGGAAACACCGGGGAGCTGTTTTTT.